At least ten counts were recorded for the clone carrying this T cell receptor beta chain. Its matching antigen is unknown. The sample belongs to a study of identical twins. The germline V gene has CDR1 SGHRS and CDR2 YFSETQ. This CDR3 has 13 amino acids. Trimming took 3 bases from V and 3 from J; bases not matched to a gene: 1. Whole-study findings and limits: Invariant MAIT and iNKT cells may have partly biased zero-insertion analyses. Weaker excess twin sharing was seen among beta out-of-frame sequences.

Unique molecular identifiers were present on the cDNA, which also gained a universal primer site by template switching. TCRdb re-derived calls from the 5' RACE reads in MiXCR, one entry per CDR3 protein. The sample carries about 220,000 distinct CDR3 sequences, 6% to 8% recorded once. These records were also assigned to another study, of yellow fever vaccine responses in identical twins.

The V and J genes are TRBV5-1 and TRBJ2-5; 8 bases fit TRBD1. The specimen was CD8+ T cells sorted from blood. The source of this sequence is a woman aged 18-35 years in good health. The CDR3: CASSSDREETQYF. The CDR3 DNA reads TGCGCCAGCAGCTCGGACAGGGAAGAGACCCAGTACTTC. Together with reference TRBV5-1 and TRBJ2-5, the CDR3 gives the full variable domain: KAGVTQTPRYLIKTRGQQVTLSCSPISGHRSVSWYQQTPGQGLQFLFEYFSETQRNKGNFPGRFSGRQFSNSRSEMNVSTLELGDSALYLCASSSDREETQYFGPGTRLLVL.